The next 25 T cell receptor beta chains were all read from a single sample in a study of T cell responses to AZD1222 COVID-19 vaccine. The repertoire was sequenced with immunoSEQ multiplex PCR; TCRdb's copy has only in-frame clones and lacks some. Here the sample spans more than 80,000 clones, 70% to 90% being singletons. Sequencing used peripheral blood, obtained 28 days after the second AZD1222 dose. All receptors derive from an adult who received the AZD1222 COVID-19 vaccine.

This clone was recorded only once. This chain uses TRBV20-1 with TRBJ1-1; no reliable D call. Looked up from germline, CDR1 is DFQATT and CDR2 is SNEGSKA (reference sequence). This CDR3 region has 10 residues. V lost 6 bases and J lost 4, with 6 bases in between. The CDR3, as DNA: TGCAGTGCAAGGAGCACTGAAGCTTTCTTT. Amino acid sequence: CSARSTEAFF.

The rearrangement links TRBV5-1 to TRBJ2-3; TRBD2 aligns across 14 bases. J lost 2 bases, V lost 4 bases, and 3 bases had no gene match. Germline V CDR1 and CDR2: SGHRS, YFSETQ. The CDR3 consists of 16 residues. CDR3 sequence: CASSAGLAGATDTQYF. As DNA, the CDR3 is TGCGCCAGCAGCGCGGGACTAGCGGGGGCCACAGATACGCAGTATTTT.

This chain links TRBV24-1 with TRBJ2-2; 9 bases align to TRBD2. From germline, CDR1 is KGHDR and CDR2 SFDVKD. The junction had 7 bases not matched to a gene; V was cut back by 8 bases and J by 7 bases. This CDR3 has 14 amino acids. The CDR3 DNA reads TGTGCCACCAAGCGGGAGGCCGGCGGCGGGGAGCTGTTTTTT. It specifies CATKREAGGGELFF.

This CDR3 reads CASSLPGGYSPLHF. The CDR3 DNA follows: TGTGCCAGCAGCTTACCGGGAGGGTATTCACCCCTCCACTTT. The chain recombines TRBV7-2 with TRBJ1-6; D is unclear. The CDR3 sequence is 14 residues long. Germline values: CDR1 SGHTA, CDR2 FQGNSA. Trimming took 2 bases from V and 8 from J, leaving 10 bases between them. Based on the CDR3 plus reference TRBV7-2 and TRBJ1-6, the full variable domain is GAGVSQSPSNKVTEKGKDVELRCDPISGHTALYWYRQSLGQGLEFLIYFQGNSAPDKSGLPSDRFSAERTGGSVSTLTIQRTQQEDSAVYLCASSLPGGYSPLHFGNGTRLTVT.

The chain is built from TRBV6-6 and TRBJ1-6; possibly TRBD1 for D (6 bases). The V end lost 2 bases, the J end lost 10 bases, and 12 bases lay between the germline ends. The CDR3 covers 14 residues. CDR1 is MNHNY and CDR2 is SVGAGI in the germline V gene (reference sequence). CDR3 nucleotides: TGTGCCAGCAGTTACCAACAGGGTGTCTCACCCCTCCACTTT. Translated, it gives CASSYQQGVSPLHF.

The chain has TRBV25-1 and TRBJ2-5, with D perhaps being TRBD1 or TRBD2 (5 bases each). The germline V gene has CDR1 MGHDK and CDR2 SYGVNS. The CDR3 is 14 residues long. The V end was cut by 3 bases, the J end by 6 bases, with 14 bases between. The CDR3 sequence is CASSDPGDDQTQYF. The DNA of the CDR3 is TGTGCCAGCAGTGATCCTGGGGACGACCAGACCCAGTACTTC. The full variable domain, its missing parts supplied by reference TRBV25-1 and TRBJ2-5, is EADIYQTPRYLVIGTGKKITLECSQTMGHDKMYWYQQDPGMELHLIHYSYGVNSTEKGDLSSESTVSRIRTEHFPLTLESARPSHTSQYLCASSDPGDDQTQYFGPGTRLLVL.

This clone appeared once. The rearrangement uses TRBV2 and TRBJ1-5; D perhaps matches TRBD1 (5 bases). V was trimmed by 3 bases and J by 3 bases, leaving 15 bases between them. CDR1 is SNHLY, CDR2 FYNNEI, per germline. The CDR3 is 16 residues long. Here the CDR3 reads CASSDIVGTLNQPQHF. The DNA of the CDR3 is TGTGCCAGCAGTGACATTGTTGGGACGCTCAATCAGCCCCAGCATTTT.

CDR3 residues: CASSFSTGGGTEAFF. The DNA of the CDR3 is TGTGCCAGCAGCTTCTCGACAGGGGGGGGCACTGAAGCTTTCTTT. The chain recombines TRBV11-2 with TRBJ1-1, with TRBD1 identical over 9 bases. J was trimmed by 4 bases and V by 3 bases; bases with no gene match: 6. This CDR3 is 15 amino acids long. Germline CDR1 and CDR2: SGHAT and FQNNGV. The full variable domain, its missing parts supplied by reference TRBV11-2 and TRBJ1-1, is EAGVAQSPRYKIIEKRQSVAFWCNPISGHATLYWYQQILGQGPKLLIQFQNNGVVDDSQLPKDRFSAERLKGVDSTLKIQPAKLEDSAVYLCASSFSTGGGTEAFFGQGTRLTVV.

The sample holds one count of this clone. This chain connects TRBV25-1 to TRBJ1-1, with D possibly being TRBD1 (5 bases). The germline CDR1 and CDR2 sequences are MGHDK and SYGVNS. The ends were cut back, 6 bases at V and 11 bases at J, with 16 bases in the middle. The length of the CDR3 is 12 residues. The CDR3: CASRDTRVGAFF. Written as DNA, the CDR3 is TGTGCCAGCAGGGATACCAGGGTAGGGGCTTTCTTT.

The chain employs TRBV6-2 or TRBV6-3 and TRBJ2-7; TRBD1 matches 9 bases. Trimming took 5 bases from V and 4 from J; bases not matched to a gene: 9. Germline CDR1 is MNHEY and CDR2 is SVGEGT. The CDR3 extends over 15 amino acids. The CDR3 sequence: CASSRPGQGSYEQYF. The CDR3 coding sequence is TGTGCCAGCAGTCGACCGGGACAGGGATCGTACGAGCAGTACTTC.

The chain recombines TRBV7-2 with TRBJ2-7; D remains unclear. CDR3 length: 13 amino acids. The germline V gene has CDR1 SGHTA and CDR2 FQGNSA. Trimming took off 5 bases at V and 3 bases at J, with 11 bases between the two ends. The CDR3 DNA sequence: TGTGCCAGCAGCCCCCGGCAGGTCTACGAGCAGTACTTC. Encoded protein: CASSPRQVYEQYF.

V usage is TRBV6-5 and J usage is TRBJ1-6, with 7 bases identical to TRBD1. CDR3 length: 13 amino acids. V shed 6 bases, J shed 10 bases, and the junction held 6 bases outside the gene matches. The germline gives CDR1 MNHEY, CDR2 SVGAGI. In nucleotides, the CDR3 is TGTGCCAGCAGGAGGGGACAGCAGTCACCCCTCCACTTT. Encoded protein: CASRRGQQSPLHF.

This CDR3 is CASSQGQGFSYEQYF. The CDR3 nucleotides read TGCGCCAGCAGCCAAGGACAGGGATTCTCCTACGAGCAGTACTTC. The V and J genes are TRBV4-1 and TRBJ2-7, with TRBD1 matching over 7 bases. The CDR3 totals 15 residues. V shed 1 base and J 0 bases; nucleotides not matched to a gene: 3. Per germline, CDR1 MGHRA and CDR2 YSYEKL.

This chain connects TRBV3-1 (or the pseudogene TRBV3-2) to TRBJ2-7; 14 bases are a match to TRBD2. Germline assignment: CDR1 LGHDT and CDR2 YNNKEL (reference sequence). The CDR3 sequence is 15 residues long. V lost 3 bases, J lost 2 bases, and 0 bases stayed unmatched. CDR3 DNA: TGTGCCAGCAGCCAGGGACTAGCGGGGGCCTACGAGCAGTACTTC. This codes for CASSQGLAGAYEQYF.

The gene calls are TRBV21-1 and TRBJ1-2. TRBV21-1 is given as a pseudogene. The CDR3 runs 14 residues. CDR3 region: CASSKIGRTYGYTF. CDR3 DNA sequence: TGTGCCAGCAGTAAGATCGGACGAACCTATGGCTACACCTTC.

The chain couples TRBV5-5 to TRBJ2-5; D gene unclear. Germline CDR1 is SGHKS and CDR2 is YYEKEE (reference sequence). The ends were cut back, 1 base at V and 4 bases at J, with 8 bases in the middle. CDR3 length: 13 amino acids. CDR3 loop: CASSLLGLETQYF. The CDR3 DNA follows: TGTGCCAGCAGCTTGTTAGGGTTAGAGACCCAGTACTTC. Drawing the rest from reference TRBV5-5 and TRBJ2-5, the complete variable domain is DAGVTQSPTHLIKTRGQQVTLRCSPISGHKSVSWYQQVLGQGPQFIFQYYEKEERGRGNFPDRFSARQFPNYSSELNVNALLLGDSALYLCASSLLGLETQYFGPGTRLLVL.

This rearrangement joins TRBV7-8 to TRBJ2-1; the match to TRBD2 covers 10 bases. This CDR3 has 14 residues. V trimming: 2 bases; J trimming: 5 bases; junction bases outside the gene matches: 0. Looked up from germline, CDR1 is SGHVS and CDR2 is FQNEAQ. CDR3 in DNA: TGTGCCAGCAGCTTACTAGCGGGGGACAATGAGCAGTTCTTC. As protein: CASSLLAGDNEQFF.

This chain uses TRBV9 with TRBJ2-5; D might be TRBD1 (6 bases). The CDR3 is made up of 14 amino acids. Trimming stripped 0 bases from V and 4 bases from J, with 10 bases between. In germline, CDR1 is SGDLS, CDR2 YYNGEE. CDR3 amino acids: CASSVEGVGETQYF. CDR3 coding DNA: TGTGCCAGCAGCGTAGAGGGGGTAGGAGAGACCCAGTACTTC.

The chain couples TRBV7-3 to TRBJ2-1; 9 bases fit TRBD1. Germline assignment: CDR1 SGHTA and CDR2 FQGTGA. V lost 3 bases, J lost 3 bases, and 9 bases stayed unmatched. The CDR3 extends over 17 amino acids. The CDR3 protein is CASSLSRATGGYNEQFF. CDR3 sequence (DNA): TGTGCCAGCAGCTTGTCCAGGGCGACAGGGGGCTACAATGAGCAGTTCTTC.

V is TRBV5-1 and J is TRBJ2-3; TRBD2 aligns across 11 bases. The CDR3 covers 16 residues. Germline trimming cut 5 bases from V and 0 bases from J; bases unmatched to any gene: 5. Germline V gives CDR1 SGHRS, CDR2 YFSETQ. The CDR3 nucleotides are TGCGCCAGCAGTATTAGCGGGAGGGTTAGCACAGATACGCAGTATTTT. Its protein is CASSISGRVSTDTQYF.

The chain uses TRBV13 and TRBJ2-4; no clear D. CDR1 PRHDT and CDR2 FYEKMQ come from the germline V gene (reference sequence). This CDR3 comprises 14 residues. The germline V and J ends were trimmed by 1 base and 4 bases, with 8 bases remaining between them. The DNA for the CDR3 is TGTGCCAGCAGCTTAGTAGCTAGGAAAAACATTCAGTACTTC. Translated: CASSLVARKNIQYF.

V gene TRBV18 combines with J gene TRBJ1-2; TRBD1 is a possible D gene (6 bases). Trimming removed 3 bases at V and 7 bases at J, with 18 bases between. Germline lookup yields CDR1 KGHSH and CDR2 LQKENI. CDR3 length: 15 residues. CDR3 sequence reads: CASSPGNRDPPGYTF. As DNA, the CDR3 is TGTGCCAGCTCACCCGGAAACAGGGACCCTCCTGGCTACACCTTC.

The chain couples TRBV28 to TRBJ2-1, with 7 bases identical to TRBD2. This CDR3 has 12 residues. Germline CDR1 MDHEN, CDR2 SYDVKM. V was clipped by 7 bases and J by 7 bases; unmatched bases: 4. For the CDR3, the DNA is TGTGCCAGCATATCGCGGGAGAATGAGCAGTTCTTC. The encoded protein is CASISRENEQFF.

The J gene is TRBJ1-2, the V gene TRBV11-2; no clear D gene. CDR3 length: 16 amino acids. V was pared by 4 bases and J by 1 base, with 16 bases between. Germline values: CDR1 SGHAT, CDR2 FQNNGV. CDR3 nucleotides: TGTGCCAGCAGCTCATTGAGGCGTACTATTAACTATGGCTACACCTTC. Protein: CASSSLRRTINYGYTF.

This clone was observed once. A read error may produce the germline difference seen at one junction end. The chain uses TRBV2 and TRBJ2-7, with a tentative D call TRBD2 (5 bases). CDR3 length: 11 amino acids. Germline lookup yields CDR1 SNHLY and CDR2 FYNNEI. The CDR3 DNA reads as TGTGCGAGCACGGCGGGCTACGAGCAGTACTTC. Amino acids: CASTAGYEQYF. Together with reference TRBV2 and TRBJ2-7, the CDR3 gives the full variable domain: EPEVTQTPSHQVTQMGQEVILRCVPISNHLYFYWYRQILGQKVEFLVSFYNNEISEKSEIFDDQFSVERPDGSNFTLKIRSTKLEDSAMYFCASTAGYEQYFGPGTRLTVT.